The rows below give T cell receptor beta chains drawn from one sample of a study of a mutant IDH1 vaccine in newly diagnosed glioma. TCRdb's copy holds only in-frame clones and misses some; the assay was immunoSEQ multiplex PCR. The sample yields around 56,000 clones, approximately 80% seen once. These receptors' antigens are unknown. Source: PBMCs, taken from a glioma patient whose treatment included an IDH1 peptide vaccine. These receptors all stem from a woman between 18 and 29 years old with glioma. Some clones in this sample may be carry-over from other donors' samples. Each CDR3 is given with its conserved first and last residue.

v_gene: TRBV7-9
j_gene: TRBJ2-7
CDR3aa: CASSPPGLARQYF

v_gene: TRBV5-4
j_gene: TRBJ1-1
CDR3aa: CASSLASTGVGSFF

v_gene: TRBV19
j_gene: TRBJ2-7
CDR3aa: CASSMHGQNLYEQYF

v_gene: TRBV5-8
j_gene: TRBJ2-2
CDR3aa: CASSPGLPRANTGELFF

v_gene: TRBV30
j_gene: TRBJ1-4
CDR3aa: CASLRGVGEKLFF

v_gene: TRBV6-1
j_gene: TRBJ2-1
CDR3aa: CASSVSARPQQFF

v_gene: TRBV5-6
j_gene: TRBJ1-4
CDR3aa: CASSWTGSDEKLFF

v_gene: TRBV9
j_gene: TRBJ2-5
CDR3aa: CASSVTVLAGDPETQYF

v_gene: TRBV19
j_gene: TRBJ2-5
CDR3aa: CASSLSGVETQYF

v_gene: TRBV19
j_gene: TRBJ1-1
CDR3aa: CATLGGGTEAFF

v_gene: TRBV20-1
j_gene: TRBJ1-2
CDR3aa: CSATDGYTF

v_gene: TRBV12-5
j_gene: TRBJ2-1
CDR3aa: CAVGGGFDNEQFF

v_gene: TRBV6-5
j_gene: TRBJ2-2
CDR3aa: CASSLAGRNTGELFF

v_gene: TRBV6-1
j_gene: TRBJ2-3
CDR3aa: CASRTGTYTQYF

v_gene: TRBV6-5
j_gene: TRBJ1-1
CDR3aa: CASSFTGNTEAFF

v_gene: TRBV9
j_gene: TRBJ1-3
CDR3aa: CASSVDGRGYGNTIYF

v_gene: TRBV25-1
j_gene: TRBJ2-7
CDR3aa: CASSSPLPSEGYYEQYF

v_gene: TRBV15
j_gene: TRBJ2-7
CDR3aa: CATSRDLTGTYEQYF

v_gene: TRBV5-5
j_gene: TRBJ2-7
CDR3aa: CASSLWGRQPSMDEQYF

v_gene: TRBV6-5
j_gene: TRBJ2-7
CDR3aa: CASSYGYRYEQYF

v_gene: TRBV7-3
j_gene: TRBJ1-1
CDR3aa: CASSLGTVPRGRNTEAFF

v_gene: TRBV9
j_gene: TRBJ2-7
CDR3aa: CASSLGTSGGYEQYF

v_gene: TRBV6-5
j_gene: TRBJ2-3
CDR3aa: CASSYTSGSTDTQYF

v_gene: TRBV19
j_gene: TRBJ1-1
CDR3aa: CASSMELGQDTEAFF

v_gene: TRBV5-8
j_gene: TRBJ1-1
CDR3aa: CASSPRGVVWNTEAFF